The 31 T cell receptor beta chains below come from one sample, sequenced in a study of radiotherapy plus CTLA-4 blockade in lung cancer. Sequencing was performed with immunoSEQ multiplex PCR; in TCRdb, only in-frame clones are kept and a portion is missing. The data hold some 78,000 clones, with around 87% observed a single time. This specimen was peripheral blood, taken from a patient treated with radiotherapy plus ipilimumab. The receptor set was obtained from a human donor with non-small cell lung cancer who had stable disease on radiotherapy plus ipilimumab.

The chain carries TRBV6-1 and TRBJ2-1; D is undetermined. The germline V and J ends were trimmed by 5 bases and 10 bases, with 15 bases remaining between them. The CDR3 has 13 amino acids. The germline CDR1 and CDR2 sequences are MNHNS and SASEGT. The CDR3 loop reads CASSTLLAAEQFF. CDR3 DNA: TGTGCCAGCAGTACCCTCCTCGCGGCCGAGCAGTTCTTC.

The chain combines TRBV19 with TRBJ1-4; D possibly corresponds to TRBD1 (6 bases). Germline V gives CDR1 LNHDA, CDR2 SQIVND (reference sequence). V was trimmed by 1 base and J by 7 bases, leaving 16 bases between them. The CDR3 covers 16 residues. The CDR3 DNA reads as TGTGCCAGTAGTATAGCCCCCTCGGGGGGCTTTGAAAAACTGTTTTTT. As protein: CASSIAPSGGFEKLFF.

This sequence joins TRBV7-3 and TRBJ2-1; 13 bases match TRBD2. The V segment lost 3 bases and the J segment 3 bases; nucleotides outside the gene matches: 5. Germline V lookup: CDR1 SGHTA, CDR2 FQGTGA. The CDR3 length is 17 residues. In DNA form, the CDR3 reads TGTGCCAGCAGCTTTTCCGGGACTAGCGGGGTCTACAATGAGCAGTTCTTC. Translated: CASSFSGTSGVYNEQFF.

The chain uses TRBV7-8 and TRBJ2-3; no clear D. Trimming took 0 bases from V and 3 from J, leaving 7 bases between them. Germline lookup yields CDR1 SGHVS and CDR2 FQNEAQ. The CDR3 has 14 amino acids. CDR3 in DNA: TGTGCCAGCAGCTTAGCGGAAGGTACAGATACGCAGTATTTT. The encoded protein is CASSLAEGTDTQYF.

This clone was seen more than once but under ten times. The rearrangement uses TRBV5-1 and TRBJ2-1; TRBD1 might be the D (5 bases). V dropped 4 bases and J dropped 0 bases, with 11 bases sitting between them. Germline loops: CDR1 SGHRS, CDR2 YFSETQ. This CDR3 is 15 amino acids long. CDR3 bases: TGCGCCAGCAGCGGGGCGGAAAGCTCCTACAATGAGCAGTTCTTC. It specifies CASSGAESSYNEQFF.

This chain uses TRBV30 with TRBJ2-5; D not resolved. Trimming took off 7 bases at V and 4 bases at J, with 10 bases between the two ends. The CDR3 contains 11 residues. The germline gives CDR1 GTSNPN, CDR2 SVGIG (reference sequence). CDR3 amino acids: CAFRTGETQYF. The CDR3, as DNA: TGTGCCTTCCGGACGGGAGAGACCCAGTACTTC.

The V call is TRBV7-2, the J call TRBJ2-3; weak D call: TRBD1 (5 bases). Trimming left V 5 bases short and J 5 bases short, with 14 bases between. The CDR3 covers 14 residues. Germline V gene sequence: CDR1 SGHTA, CDR2 FQGNSA. CDR3 loop: CASSRGGGEDTQYF. The CDR3 DNA follows: TGTGCCAGCAGCAGGGGCGGTGGGGAAGATACGCAGTATTTT.

This clone was seen just once. The chain employs TRBV7-3 and TRBJ2-3, with 11 bases identical to TRBD2. The CDR3 is 15 amino acids. V gave up 2 bases and J gave up 4 bases; unmatched junction bases: 2. The germline CDR1 and CDR2 sequences are SGHTA and FQGTGA. CDR3 loop: CASSLELAGADTQYF. The CDR3 bases are TGTGCCAGCAGCTTAGAACTAGCGGGAGCAGATACGCAGTATTTT.

This rearrangement joins TRBV7-9 to TRBJ1-2, with D uncertain. The ends were cut back, 4 bases at V and 3 bases at J, with 9 bases in the middle. From germline, CDR1 is SEHNR and CDR2 FQNEAQ (reference sequence). The CDR3 consists of 13 residues. The chain's CDR3 is CASSSDADYGYTF. CDR3 bases: TGTGCCAGCAGCTCGGACGCTGACTATGGCTACACCTTC.

V and J are TRBV5-1 and TRBJ2-7, with no clear D. This CDR3 spans 14 amino acids. The V gene lost 0 bases and the J gene lost 2 bases, with 9 bases spanning the gap. CDR1 and CDR2 (germline): SGHRS, YFSETQ. CDR3: CASSLGDRTYEQYF. In nucleotides, the CDR3 is TGCGCCAGCAGCTTGGGAGACCGAACCTACGAGCAGTACTTC.

The chain carries TRBV4-1 and TRBJ1-2; 11 bases fit TRBD1. The V segment lost 4 bases and the J segment 3 bases; nucleotides outside the gene matches: 1. CDR1 MGHRA and CDR2 YSYEKL come from the germline V gene. The CDR3 runs 14 residues. The CDR3 DNA sequence: TGCGCCAGCAGCCCGGGACAGGGGGACTATGGCTACACCTTC. Amino acids: CASSPGQGDYGYTF.

This clone was seen once. The same CDR3 also results from other DNA sequences found in this sample. The V gene is TRBV25-1, the J gene TRBJ1-5; D gene ambiguous. The CDR3 has 15 amino acids. Trimming removed 4 bases from V and 3 bases from J, with 13 bases in between. Germline V lookup: CDR1 MGHDK, CDR2 SYGVNS. The chain's CDR3 is CASSAPGGFNQPQHF. The CDR3 bases are TGTGCCAGCAGTGCCCCAGGAGGCTTCAATCAGCCCCAGCATTTT. The whole variable domain, filled in from reference TRBV25-1 and TRBJ1-5, reads EADIYQTPRYLVIGTGKKITLECSQTMGHDKMYWYQQDPGMELHLIHYSYGVNSTEKGDLSSESTVSRIRTEHFPLTLESARPSHTSQYLCASSAPGGFNQPQHFGDGTRLSIL.

V is TRBV28 and J is TRBJ2-7; 8 bases fit TRBD1. CDR1 and CDR2 from the germline V gene are MDHEN and SYDVKM. The CDR3 extends over 16 amino acids. The V segment lost 5 bases and the J segment 3 bases; nucleotides outside the gene matches: 12. CDR3 coding DNA: TGTGCCAGCAGTCCAACGGGACAGGCAGCAAACTACGAGCAGTACTTC. Its protein product is CASSPTGQAANYEQYF.

This chain links TRBV9 with TRBJ2-1; D call uncertain. This CDR3 region has 13 residues. Germline lookup yields CDR1 SGDLS and CDR2 YYNGEE. The germline V and J ends were trimmed by 3 bases and 7 bases, with 11 bases remaining between them. The CDR3 bases are TGTGCCAGCAGCGGCGCCCGATGGAATGAGCAGTTCTTC. It specifies CASSGARWNEQFF.

J is TRBJ2-1 and V is TRBV18, with D tentatively TRBD1 (6 bases). The V end lost 3 bases, the J end lost 7 bases, and 16 bases lay between the germline ends. The V gene's germline CDR1 is KGHSH and CDR2 LQKENI. CDR3 size: 15 residues. The DNA of the CDR3 is TGTGCCAGCTCACCGGAGCAGGGGTGGAGAAATGAGCAGTTCTTC. Protein sequence: CASSPEQGWRNEQFF.

Regarding this clone: Germline is not matched at one junction end, which may reflect a read error. This rearrangement joins TRBV7-7 to TRBJ2-3; D ambiguous. This CDR3 is built from 20 residues. CDR1 is SSHAT and CDR2 is FNYEAQ in the germline V gene (reference sequence). The DNA of the CDR3 is TGTGCTAGCAGCCCATTAGCCCCCTTCGTGGGTGAAGGGATCACAGATACGCAGTATTTT. Its protein is CASSPLAPFVGEGITDTQYF.

This chain uses TRBV19 with TRBJ2-2; D gene uncertain. The CDR3 has 13 amino acids. Trimming took off 5 bases at V and 4 bases at J, with 8 bases between the two ends. Germline V gene data show CDR1 as LNHDA and CDR2 as SQIVND (reference sequence). CDR3 in DNA: TGTGCCAGTAGTGAACAAACCACCGGGGAGCTGTTTTTT. This encodes CASSEQTTGELFF.

CDR3 sequence reads: CASSRYSDSWRSYNEQFF. The CDR3 DNA follows: TGTGCCAGCAGCCGCTACTCGGACTCTTGGAGATCCTACAATGAGCAGTTCTTC. V gene TRBV5-6 combines with J gene TRBJ2-1; D may be TRBD2 (5 bases). This CDR3 has 18 residues. Trimming cost V 4 bases and J 1 base, with 21 bases left between them. Germline CDR1 SGHDT, CDR2 YYEEEE.

This clone was detected only a few times. This chain connects TRBV19 to TRBJ2-7; a possible D gene is TRBD1 (6 bases). The CDR3 is 14 amino acids. The germline V gene has CDR1 LNHDA and CDR2 SQIVND (reference sequence). V lost 5 bases and J lost 2, with 13 bases in between. The CDR3 reads CASSANQGTYEQYF. The CDR3 DNA follows: TGTGCCAGTAGTGCCAACCAGGGGACCTACGAGCAGTACTTC.

The V gene is TRBV2, the J gene TRBJ2-2, with 8 bases fitting TRBD1. The CDR3 contains 15 residues. Germline assignment: CDR1 SNHLY and CDR2 FYNNEI. Unmatched junction bases numbered 7, after V lost 4 bases and J lost 6 bases. CDR3: CASSGTGPPAGELFF. The CDR3 DNA is TGTGCCAGCAGTGGGACAGGGCCCCCAGCCGGGGAGCTGTTTTTT.

This chain joins TRBV5-1 and TRBJ2-1; no definite D call. V lost 0 bases to trimming and J lost 0 bases, with 10 bases between them. The CDR3 runs to 16 residues. Germline V CDR1 and CDR2: SGHRS, YFSETQ. Here the CDR3 reads CASSLEQSSSYNEQFF. The CDR3 DNA sequence: TGCGCCAGCAGCTTGGAACAGTCCAGCTCCTACAATGAGCAGTTCTTC.

The CDR3 DNA reads as TGTGCCAGTAGTTTTTGGACAGGGGGCTTAGATACGCAGTATTTT. Translating it yields CASSFWTGGLDTQYF. The chain carries TRBV19 and TRBJ2-3, with 11 positions matching TRBD1. Germline V gene data show CDR1 as LNHDA and CDR2 as SQIVND (reference sequence). After removal of 5 bases from V and 5 bases from J, the junction contained 6 bases not matched to a gene. The CDR3 is 15 amino acids.

The chain is built from TRBV11-2 and TRBJ2-5; D might be TRBD2 (5 bases). V was cut by 5 bases and J by 4 bases, with 14 bases left in between. CDR3 length: 14 residues. Germline V gives CDR1 SGHAT, CDR2 FQNNGV. The CDR3 sequence: CASSLSGGRETQYF. In nucleotides, the CDR3 is TGTGCCAGCAGCCTCAGCGGAGGCAGAGAGACCCAGTACTTC.

The V and J genes are TRBV27 and TRBJ1-6, with D possibly being TRBD1 (5 bases). V shed 6 bases and J shed 6 bases, with 15 bases lying between them. CDR1 and CDR2 (germline): MNHEY, SMNVEV (reference sequence). This CDR3 contains 15 residues. CDR3 sequence (DNA): TGTGCCAGCAGGGTTACCGGGACTTTTAATTCACCCCTCCACTTT. Translation: CASRVTGTFNSPLHF.

This clone occurred once. The V gene is TRBV11-2, the J gene TRBJ2-7, with a possible D match to TRBD1 (6 bases). This CDR3 is 12 amino acids long. V was cut by 4 bases and J by 6 bases, with 10 bases left in between. The germline gives CDR1 SGHAT, CDR2 FQNNGV. The CDR3 DNA sequence: TGTGCCAGCAGCTCCTACAGGGTCGAGCAGTACTTC. It codes for CASSSYRVEQYF.

The chain combines TRBV5-6 with TRBJ2-7; TRBD2 is a possible D gene (5 bases). The CDR3 extends over 16 amino acids. Germline V gene data show CDR1 as SGHDT and CDR2 as YYEEEE. The V gene lost 2 bases and the J gene lost 1 base, with 16 bases spanning the gap. This CDR3 is CASSLSSRGSSYEQYF. CDR3 DNA sequence: TGTGCCAGCAGCTTATCGTCCCGGGGTTCGTCCTACGAGCAGTACTTC.

The chain couples TRBV2 to TRBJ1-4, with a possible D match to TRBD1 (6 bases). This CDR3 is built from 16 residues. CDR1 and CDR2 from the germline V gene are SNHLY and FYNNEI. Trimming stripped 5 bases from V and 4 bases from J, with 17 bases between. For the CDR3, the DNA is TGTGCCAGCAGTACCCCCCCTGGGGGCCTTAATGAAAAACTGTTTTTT. Translated: CASSTPPGGLNEKLFF.

The CDR3 sequence: CASSLPGGGRARNEQFF. As DNA, the CDR3 is TGTGCCAGCAGCCTCCCGGGTGGCGGGAGGGCCAGGAATGAGCAGTTCTTC. The chain employs TRBV9 and TRBJ2-1, with 9 bases aligning to TRBD2. CDR1 SGDLS and CDR2 YYNGEE come from the germline V gene. With V trimmed by 4 bases and J by 7 bases, 15 bases remained unmatched. The CDR3 runs 17 residues.

The chain recombines TRBV7-6 with TRBJ2-7; a possible D gene is TRBD1 (5 bases). Trimming took 5 bases from V and 4 from J, leaving 12 bases between them. The CDR3 consists of 13 residues. CDR1 and CDR2 from the germline V gene are SGHVS and FNYEAQ. The CDR3 DNA sequence: TGTGCCAGCAGCGCATCGACAGCATACGAGCAGTACTTC. It yields the protein CASSASTAYEQYF. Variable domain in full (rest from reference TRBV7-6 and TRBJ2-7): GAGVSQSPRYKVTKRGQDVALRCDPISGHVSLYWYRQALGQGPEFLTYFNYEAQQDKSGLPNDRFSAERPEGSISTLTIQRTEQRDSAMYRCASSASTAYEQYFGPGTRLTVT.

The chain employs TRBV19 and TRBJ1-1, with D unclear. This CDR3 spans 15 amino acids. Between the trimmed V and J ends, which lost 7 bases and 1 base, there was a span of 16 bases. Germline CDR1 and CDR2: LNHDA and SQIVND (reference sequence). The CDR3 DNA is TGTGCCAGTATAACCTCGGGCAGGTCGAACACTGAAGCTTTCTTT. Its translation: CASITSGRSNTEAFF.

CDR3 nucleotides: TGTGCCAGCAGTGGACAGGCCAACACTGAAGCTTTCTTT. Translating gives CASSGQANTEAFF. This rearrangement joins TRBV6-1 to TRBJ1-1; TRBD1 is a possible D gene (6 bases). Deletions cut 4 bases from V and 2 bases from J, with 8 bases between. Germline V gene lookup returns CDR1 MNHNS and CDR2 SASEGT. This CDR3 region has 13 residues.